This note documents a single T cell receptor beta chain sequence. This sample is drawn from a study of blood T cell repertoires in COVID-19. As for the study in general: The samples span acute and convalescent COVID-19 from the United States, Italy and Spain. Sample material is recorded as cDNA or gDNA derived from T cells, B-cell-depleted T cells, or PBMCs.

The table came from immunoSEQ multiplex PCR; TCRdb's copy has only in-frame clones and leaves some out. The profile shows fewer than 350,000 clones, 80% to 95% of them singletons. Germline CDR1 and CDR2: KGHDR and SFDVKD. The V gene end was trimmed by 5 bases and the J gene end by 4 bases; junction bases not matched to a gene: 7. This CDR3 is built from 15 residues. This clonotype was obtained from a woman in her twenties or thirties with COVID-19, enrolled during active disease. The sequencing input was peripheral blood. V gene TRBV24-1 combines with J gene TRBJ2-1; 7 bases are a match to TRBD2. CDR3 DNA: TGTGCCACCAGTGTGGACATCGGGGGGTACAATGAGCAGTTCTTC. Translating it yields CATSVDIGGYNEQFF.